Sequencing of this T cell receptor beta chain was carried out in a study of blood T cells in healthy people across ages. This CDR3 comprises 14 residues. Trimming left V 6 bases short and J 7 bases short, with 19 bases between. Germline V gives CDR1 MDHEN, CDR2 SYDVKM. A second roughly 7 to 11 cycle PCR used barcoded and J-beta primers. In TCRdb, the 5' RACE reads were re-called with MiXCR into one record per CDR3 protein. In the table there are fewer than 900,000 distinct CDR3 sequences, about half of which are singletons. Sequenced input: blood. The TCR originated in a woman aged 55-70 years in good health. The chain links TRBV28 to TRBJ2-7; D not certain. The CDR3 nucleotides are TGTGCCAGCAGCCTTTACGAGGTTGGCAATGAGCAGTACTTC. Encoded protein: CASSLYEVGNEQYF.